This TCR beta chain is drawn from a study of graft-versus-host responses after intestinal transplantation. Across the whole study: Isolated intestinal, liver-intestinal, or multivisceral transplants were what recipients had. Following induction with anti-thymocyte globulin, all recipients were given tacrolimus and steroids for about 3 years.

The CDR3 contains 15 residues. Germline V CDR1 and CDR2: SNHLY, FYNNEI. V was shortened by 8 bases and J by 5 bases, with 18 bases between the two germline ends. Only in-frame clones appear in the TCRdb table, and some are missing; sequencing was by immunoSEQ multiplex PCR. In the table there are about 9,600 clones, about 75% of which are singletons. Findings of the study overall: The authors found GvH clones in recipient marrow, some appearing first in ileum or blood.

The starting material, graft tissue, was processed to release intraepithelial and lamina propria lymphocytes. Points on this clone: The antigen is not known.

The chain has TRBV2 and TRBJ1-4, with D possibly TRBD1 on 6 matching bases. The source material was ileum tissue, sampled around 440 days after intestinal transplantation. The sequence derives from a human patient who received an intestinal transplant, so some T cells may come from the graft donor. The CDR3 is CASGQEGHPNEKLFF. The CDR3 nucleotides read TGTGCCAGCGGGCAGGAGGGACACCCCAATGAAAAACTGTTTTTT.